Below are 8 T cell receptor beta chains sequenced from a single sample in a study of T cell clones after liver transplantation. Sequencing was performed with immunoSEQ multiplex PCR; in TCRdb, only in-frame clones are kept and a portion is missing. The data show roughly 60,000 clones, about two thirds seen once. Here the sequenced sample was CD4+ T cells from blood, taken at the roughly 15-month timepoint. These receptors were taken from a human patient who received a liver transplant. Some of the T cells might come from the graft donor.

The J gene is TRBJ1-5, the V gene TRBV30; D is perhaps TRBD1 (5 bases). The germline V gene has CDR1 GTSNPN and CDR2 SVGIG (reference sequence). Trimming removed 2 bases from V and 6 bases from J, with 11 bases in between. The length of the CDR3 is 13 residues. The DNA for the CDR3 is TGTGCCTGGAGTTCACGTGGGGGTCAGCCCCAGCATTTT. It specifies CAWSSRGGQPQHF. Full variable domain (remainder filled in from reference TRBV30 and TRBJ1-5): SQTIHQWPATLVQPVGSPLSLECTVEGTSNPNLYWYRQAAGRGLQLLFYSVGIGQISSEVPQNLSASRPQDRQFILSSKKLLLSDSGFYLCAWSSRGGQPQHFGDGTRLSIL.

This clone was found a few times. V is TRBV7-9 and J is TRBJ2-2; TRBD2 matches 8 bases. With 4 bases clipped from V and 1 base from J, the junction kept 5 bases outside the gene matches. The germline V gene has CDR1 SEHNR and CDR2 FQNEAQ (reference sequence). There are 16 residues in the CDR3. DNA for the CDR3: TGTGCCAGCAGCTCCGGACTAGCCTGGAACACCGGGGAGCTGTTTTTT. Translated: CASSSGLAWNTGELFF.

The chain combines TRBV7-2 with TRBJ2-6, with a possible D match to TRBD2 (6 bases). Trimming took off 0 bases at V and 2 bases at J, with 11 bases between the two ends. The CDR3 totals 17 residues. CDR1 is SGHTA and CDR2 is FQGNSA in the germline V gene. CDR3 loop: CASSLAGSTPGANVLTF. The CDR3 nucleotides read TGTGCCAGCAGCTTAGCCGGGAGCACACCTGGGGCCAACGTCCTGACTTTC.

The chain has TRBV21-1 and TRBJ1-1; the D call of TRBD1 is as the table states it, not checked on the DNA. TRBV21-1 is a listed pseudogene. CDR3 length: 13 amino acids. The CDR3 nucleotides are TGTGCCAGCAGCAAAGAAGGGGACACTGAAGCTTTCTTT. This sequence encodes CASSKEGDTEAFF.

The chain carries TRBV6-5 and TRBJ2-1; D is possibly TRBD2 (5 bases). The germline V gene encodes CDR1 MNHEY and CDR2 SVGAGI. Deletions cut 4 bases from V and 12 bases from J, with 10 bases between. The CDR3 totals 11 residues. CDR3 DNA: TGTGCCAGCAGTTCACTAGGAAGGCAGTTCTTC. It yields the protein CASSSLGRQFF.

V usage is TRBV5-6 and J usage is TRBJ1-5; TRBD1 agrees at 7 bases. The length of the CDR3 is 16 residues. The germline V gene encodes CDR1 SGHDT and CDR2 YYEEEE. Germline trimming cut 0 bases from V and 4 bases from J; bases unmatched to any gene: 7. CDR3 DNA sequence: TGTGCCAGCAGCTTGGCTTTCGGCAGGGGGAATCAGCCCCAGCATTTT. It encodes CASSLAFGRGNQPQHF. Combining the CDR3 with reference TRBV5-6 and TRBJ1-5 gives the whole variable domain DAGVTQSPTHLIKTRGQQVTLRCSPKSGHDTVSWYQQALGQGPQFIFQYYEEEERQRGNFPDRFSGHQFPNYSSELNVNALLLGDSALYLCASSLAFGRGNQPQHFGDGTRLSIL.

CDR3: CASSERMTGSGNTIYF. DNA of the CDR3: TGTGCCAGCAGCGAAAGGATGACGGGAAGTGGAAACACCATATATTTT. This chain connects TRBV11-2 to TRBJ1-3; D not resolved. Trimming took off 5 bases at V and 3 bases at J, with 17 bases between the two ends. CDR3 length: 16 residues. The germline V gene encodes CDR1 SGHAT and CDR2 FQNNGV.

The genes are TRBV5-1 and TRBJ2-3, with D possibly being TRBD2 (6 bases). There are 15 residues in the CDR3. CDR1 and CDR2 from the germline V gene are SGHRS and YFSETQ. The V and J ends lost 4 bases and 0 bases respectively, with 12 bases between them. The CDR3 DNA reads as TGCGCCAGCAGCCCCGGGACTCTAAGCACAGATACGCAGTATTTT. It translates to CASSPGTLSTDTQYF.